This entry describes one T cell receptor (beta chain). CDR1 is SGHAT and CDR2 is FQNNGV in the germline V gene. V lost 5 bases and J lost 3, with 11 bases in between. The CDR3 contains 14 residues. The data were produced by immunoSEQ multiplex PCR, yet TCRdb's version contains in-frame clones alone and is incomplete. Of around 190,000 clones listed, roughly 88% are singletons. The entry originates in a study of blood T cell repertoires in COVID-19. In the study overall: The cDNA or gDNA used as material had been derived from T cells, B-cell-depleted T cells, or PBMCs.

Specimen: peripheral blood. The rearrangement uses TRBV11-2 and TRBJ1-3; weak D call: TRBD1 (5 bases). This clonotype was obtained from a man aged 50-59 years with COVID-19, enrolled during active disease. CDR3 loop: CASSLRTFGNTIYF. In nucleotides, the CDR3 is TGTGCCAGCAGCCTTAGGACATTTGGAAACACCATATATTTT.